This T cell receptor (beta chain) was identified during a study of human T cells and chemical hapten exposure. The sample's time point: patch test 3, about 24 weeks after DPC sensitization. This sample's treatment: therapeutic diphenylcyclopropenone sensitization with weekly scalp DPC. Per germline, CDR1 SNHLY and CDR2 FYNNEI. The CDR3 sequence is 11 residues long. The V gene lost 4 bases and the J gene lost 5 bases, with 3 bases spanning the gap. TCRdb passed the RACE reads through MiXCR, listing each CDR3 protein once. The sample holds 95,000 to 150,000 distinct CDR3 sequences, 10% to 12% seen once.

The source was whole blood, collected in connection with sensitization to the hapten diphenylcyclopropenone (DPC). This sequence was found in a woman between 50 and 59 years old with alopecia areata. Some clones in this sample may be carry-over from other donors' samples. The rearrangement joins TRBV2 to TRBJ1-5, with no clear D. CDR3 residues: CASSVHQPQHF. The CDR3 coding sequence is TGTGCCAGCAGTGTTCATCAGCCCCAGCATTTT.